This T cell receptor (beta chain) was sequenced in a study of Tregs in tolerant kidney transplant recipients. About this clone itself: Its specificity is not known.

The CDR3 is 13 residues long. V lost 5 bases and J 0 bases, leaving 11 bases between the germline ends. Germline V gene lookup returns CDR1 SQVTM and CDR2 ANQGSEA. Study conclusions and caveats: Findings come from small patient numbers and require larger validation.

Recipient PBMCs carried a CFSE label and met irradiated graft donor PBMCs for less than 7 days before FACS sorting. Produced via immunoSEQ multiplex PCR; TCRdb's table is partial and in-frame only. The table has fewer than 20,000 clones, roughly 50% seen once. This rearrangement joins TRBV29-1 to TRBJ2-7, with a possible D match to TRBD1 (6 bases). The sample consisted of CD4+ T cells from blood cultured with allogeneic cells, taken before the transplant. The receptor was isolated from a human patient who received a combined kidney and bone marrow transplant. This chain's CDR3 is CSVLDSSSYEQYF. The CDR3 coding sequence is TGCAGCGTTTTGGACAGCAGCTCCTACGAGCAGTACTTC.